The clone carrying this TCR beta chain was observed a handful of times. TCRdb independently ran MiXCR on the multiplex PCR reads; one entry per CDR3 protein. The top ten hold about 30% of the sample, which has about 14,000 distinct CDR3 sequences, around 57% seen once. This sample is part of a study of breast tumors, draining lymph nodes, adjacent tissues. The length of the CDR3 is 12 residues. Germline CDR1 is MNHEY and CDR2 is SVGEGT. Trimming removed 2 bases from V and 4 bases from J, with 5 bases in between. The specimen was tumor-adjacent breast tissue. The rearrangement links TRBV6-2 or TRBV6-3 to TRBJ1-1; no clear D. This receptor was identified in a female donor with breast cancer. Some clones in this sample may be carry-over from other donors' samples. This CDR3 is CASSYRSTEAFF. CDR3 DNA sequence: TGTGCCAGCAGTTACCGGAGCACTGAAGCTTTCTTT.